This T cell receptor (beta chain) was obtained from a study of spatial heterogeneity in lung cancer. Findings and limits, study-wide: Mutation tallies in tumors tracked expanded intratumoral alpha and beta TCR counts.

TCRdb re-called the 5' RACE reads with MiXCR, one entry per CDR3 protein. This table has around 9,300 distinct CDR3 sequences, roughly 51% appearing once. In its sample, this clonotype was seen once. No antigen is known for it. This beta chain is an off-target read within a library intended for alpha chains, so its frequency means little. Time point meaning: sample taken at primary tumor resection. The sequence derives from a female donor with early-stage non-small cell lung cancer. Here the sequenced sample was lung tumor tissue, taken at surgery.

This CDR3 is CASSLYAGTRAEEQYF. The CDR3 region has the DNA TGTGCCAGCAGTCTTTATGCCGGGACCCGGGCTGAAGAGCAGTACTTC. The gene calls are TRBV3-1 and TRBJ2-7, with D tentatively TRBD1 or TRBD2 (5 bases each). The CDR3 totals 16 residues. Germline-derived CDR1 and CDR2 are LGHDT and YNNKEL (reference sequence). V dropped 6 bases and J dropped 7 bases, with 25 bases sitting between them.